This is a list of T cell receptor beta chains from one sample in a study of beta chain features in type 1 diabetes. Assay used: immunoSEQ multiplex PCR; TCRdb lists only in-frame clones, some missing. This sample has over 500,000 clones, with less than 20% found just once. Specimen: naive CD4+ T cells from blood. All receptors derive from a man younger than 35 in good health. The CDR3 runs from the conserved cysteine through the conserved F or W. A D gene is named only where the DNA matches it firmly. Clone size is not always given. Where it is, it says once, few, many or a class for expanded clones.

D: TRBD1; V: TRBV15; size: few; J: TRBJ1-5; CDR3: CATSRQGDNQPQHF; DNA: TGTGCCACCAGCAGACAGGGGGACAATCAGCCCCAGCATTTT
D: -; V: TRBV7-2; size: -; J: TRBJ2-7; CDR3: CASSLVPRGYEQYF; DNA: TGTGCCAGCAGCTTAGTCCCGCGCGGTTACGAGCAGTACTTC
D: -; V: TRBV6-6; size: few; J: TRBJ2-4; CDR3: CASSYYDRNANIQYF; DNA: TGTGCCAGCAGTTACTACGACAGGAATGCAAACATTCAGTACTTC
D: TRBD1; V: TRBV18; size: -; J: TRBJ2-3; CDR3: CASSPPGDRHSDTQYF; DNA: TGTGCCAGCTCACCACCAGGGGACAGACACTCAGATACGCAGTATTTT
D: -; V: TRBV4-3; size: -; J: TRBJ2-5; CDR3: CASSQVPWETQYF; DNA: TGCGCCAGCAGCCAAGTACCGTGGGAGACCCAGTACTTC
D: -; V: TRBV9; size: few; J: TRBJ2-2; CDR3: CASSLQSGTGELFF; DNA: TGTGCCAGCAGCCTTCAGTCGGGCACCGGGGAGCTGTTTTTT
D: TRBD1; V: TRBV9; size: -; J: TRBJ1-2; CDR3: CASSVGDRAPLTF; DNA: TGTGCCAGCAGCGTTGGAGACAGGGCACCCCTCACCTTC
D: -; V: TRBV9; size: once; J: TRBJ1-2; CDR3: CASSGQQGKWSGYTF; DNA: TGTGCCAGCAGCGGACAGCAGGGAAAGTGGAGCGGCTACACCTTC
D: -; V: TRBV25-1; size: few; J: TRBJ2-7; CDR3: CASSVGGEQYF; DNA: TGTGCCAGCAGTGTCGGGGGCGAGCAGTACTTC
D: -; V: TRBV6-5; size: few; J: TRBJ2-7; CDR3: CASSRGEPYEQYF; DNA: TGTGCCAGCTCAAGGGGGGAACCCTACGAGCAGTACTTC
D: -; V: TRBV7-9; size: -; J: TRBJ2-7; CDR3: CASSLVPDRYEQYF; DNA: TGTGCCAGCAGCTTAGTTCCGGACAGATACGAGCAGTACTTC
D: TRBD1; V: TRBV2; size: -; J: TRBJ2-7; CDR3: CASGTGHEQYF; DNA: TGTGCCAGCGGGACAGGGCACGAGCAGTACTTC
D: -; V: TRBV7-7; size: few; J: TRBJ2-1; CDR3: CASSRSQRADEQFF; DNA: TGTGCTAGCAGCAGAAGCCAGAGGGCGGATGAGCAGTTCTTC
D: -; V: TRBV6-4; size: -; J: TRBJ2-7; CDR3: CASRLIYEQYF; DNA: TGTGCCAGCAGGTTAATATACGAGCAGTACTTC
D: TRBD2; V: TRBV5-4; size: -; J: TRBJ2-1; CDR3: CASSNLAGGLNEQFF; DNA: TGTGCCAGCAGCAATCTAGCGGGGGGACTCAATGAGCAGTTCTTC
D: TRBD2; V: TRBV9; size: -; J: TRBJ2-7; CDR3: CASSVGSGVTYEQYF; DNA: TGTGCCAGCAGCGTAGGGAGCGGGGTTACCTACGAGCAGTACTTC
D: TRBD1; V: TRBV6-6; size: few; J: TRBJ2-7; CDR3: CASSYSDRGYEQYF; DNA: TGTGCCAGCAGTTACTCGGACAGGGGCTACGAGCAGTACTTC
D: TRBD2; V: TRBV11-2; size: -; J: TRBJ2-1; CDR3: CASSVTSGLYNEQFF; DNA: TGTGCCAGCAGCGTTACTAGCGGACTCTACAATGAGCAGTTCTTC
D: TRBD1; V: TRBV6-5; size: few; J: TRBJ2-7; CDR3: CASSYTGTGPYEQYF; DNA: TGTGCCAGCAGTTATACGGGGACAGGGCCCTACGAGCAGTACTTC
D: -; V: TRBV18; size: -; J: TRBJ2-7; CDR3: CASSPSGQNNEQYF; DNA: TGTGCCAGCTCACCATCTGGACAGAATAACGAGCAGTACTTC
D: -; V: TRBV5-4; size: few; J: TRBJ2-5; CDR3: CASSLGGYGETQYF; DNA: TGTGCCAGCAGCTTGGGCGGCTACGGGGAGACCCAGTACTTC
D: -; V: TRBV5-4; size: few; J: TRBJ2-5; CDR3: CASSLFQGRETQYF; DNA: TGTGCCAGCAGCTTGTTCCAGGGGAGGGAGACCCAGTACTTC
D: TRBD1; V: TRBV18; size: few; J: TRBJ1-2; CDR3: CASSPKKGGDYGYTF; DNA: TGTGCCAGCTCACCCAAGAAAGGGGGCGACTATGGCTACACCTTC
D: -; V: TRBV29-1; size: few; J: TRBJ1-1; CDR3: CSVEVRGQLMNTEAFF; DNA: TGCAGCGTTGAAGTCCGAGGACAGCTAATGAACACTGAAGCTTTCTTT
D: TRBD1; V: TRBV4-1; size: few; J: TRBJ1-4; CDR3: CASSRGTGEKLFF; DNA: TGCGCCAGCAGCCGAGGGACAGGGGAAAAACTGTTTTTT
D: -; V: TRBV29-1; size: -; J: TRBJ1-1; CDR3: CSAIGTAHTEAFF; DNA: TGCAGCGCCATAGGGACGGCCCACACTGAAGCTTTCTTT